The table lists the clone carrying this TCR beta chain with many counts. The data derive from a study of identical twins. Trimming left V 2 bases short and J 4 bases short, with 11 bases between. The CDR3 contains 14 residues. TCRdb reanalysed the 5' RACE reads using MiXCR and keeps one entry per CDR3 protein. The sample records around 1.7 million distinct CDR3 sequences, 25% to 35% being singletons. The gene calls are TRBV12-3 or TRBV12-4 and TRBJ2-5, with D perhaps TRBD1 (6 bases). Sequences were obtained from cord blood. The source is a newborn girl in good health. CDR3 sequence: CASSLLQGIETQYF. The CDR3 bases are TGTGCCAGCAGTTTATTACAGGGCATAGAGACCCAGTACTTC.